This TCR beta chain is from a study of shared clonotypes between healthy human individuals. Study-level background: Sampling drew on donors who were a couple of women and a few men aged 18 to 49.

This clone was seen once. Its cognate antigen is unknown. The ends were cut back, 0 bases at V and 2 bases at J, with 8 bases in the middle. CDR1 SGHTA and CDR2 FQGNSA come from the germline V gene. The CDR3 length is 14 residues. Naivety among CD8 cells was defined by CD45RO negativity and positive CCR7 selection, thereby excluding terminally differentiated effector memory CD45RA+ cells. Roughly 33,000 T cell genomes, or 200 to 250 ng DNA, went into the sorted-subset replicate PCRs. Sequencing used immunoSEQ multiplex PCR; TCRdb keeps in-frame clones, though not all of them. The repertoire has millions of clones, under 95% of them found once; the top ten carry around 1.7%. Study observations and caveats: Non-shared clonotypes were found to have lower generation probabilities than the clonotypes that were shared by all four of the sorted-subset donors.

The clonotype originates from a man aged 18-30 years in good health. Some clones in this sample may be carry-over from other donors' samples. The sample comprised naive CD8+ T cells from PBMCs. This chain joins TRBV7-2 and TRBJ2-7; D is undetermined. The CDR3 sequence: CASSLAGMTYEQYF. The CDR3 nucleotides read TGTGCCAGCAGCTTAGCTGGGATGACCTACGAGCAGTACTTC.